What follows describes a single T cell receptor (beta chain). Its specificity is not known. This specimen comes from a study of CD8 T cells in Susac syndrome. RNA, at about 0.45 to 1 ug, was reverse transcribed with random hexamers. TCRdb passed the immunoSEQ multiplex PCR reads through MiXCR, listing each CDR3 protein once. The sample has 150,000 to 200,000 distinct CDR3 sequences; more than 85% are singletons. V was pared by 0 bases and J by 3 bases, with 1 base of the junction left unmatched. The CDR3 contains 15 residues. The germline CDR1 and CDR2 sequences are SGHTA and FQGNSA. Findings and limits, study-wide: The study found that Susac CD8+ clonal expansion peaked in TEMRA cells and active patients.

The sequence was collected from a human donor with Susac syndrome. The V call is TRBV7-2, the J call TRBJ2-2; 7 bases agree with TRBD1. Sequences were obtained from CD8+ T cells from PBMCs. The CDR3 bases are TGTGCCAGCAGCTTAGCCGACAGGGACACCGGGGAGCTGTTTTTT. Its translation: CASSLADRDTGELFF.